The T cell receptor beta chain under discussion was sequenced for a study of cytomegalovirus exposure and HLA in healthy donors (TCRdb year 2017). Describing the broader study: According to an earlier analysis of 550 to 750 of the donors, 150 million to 200 million T cells yielded approximately 120 million unique TCR beta sequences and about 300 Gb of sequence data. In a later genetic analysis, genome-wide SNP genotypes for 398 of the 666 donors were used, and that subset was treated as a discovery cohort. HLA typing covered class I and class II loci at four-digit resolution. Roughly 300 gigabases of sequencing data and 91 million or so unique TCR sequences made up an early release that covered approximately 700 HLA-typed donors. An earlier analysis of 500 to 650 of the donors applied high-throughput TCR beta sequencing to assess whether each TCR beta V gene segment acted as functional or pseudogenic. Donor age, sex, ethnicity and CMV serostatus were collected together with the repertoire data. Typing coverage differed by locus: A, B, C, DRB1 and DQB1 were typed in about 629-630 donors, DQA1 in approximately 520, DPA1 in around 580, and DPB1 in 472. High-throughput TCR immunosequencing, statistical association of individual TCRs with disease status, and machine learning were combined to predict cytomegalovirus infection status. The T cell repertoires of several hundred subjects were profiled by immunosequencing and related to cytomegalovirus serostatus. Among roughly 400 genotyped donors of the cohort, an average of roughly 230,000 unique TCR beta nucleotide sequences was sequenced per donor, of which about 18% were non-productive. To study patterns of TCR occurrence, a later analysis re-analyzed previously published TCR beta repertoires from under 750 donors and added high-resolution HLA genotyping. Five DR-DQ haplotypes were treated as single units for association and clustering because of strong linkage in the cohort. Of the approximately 400 genotyped donors, over 80% were placed in the genetic ancestry cluster associated with self-reported Caucasian donors. Every discovery cohort repertoire had been produced on one sequencing platform. Besides the first cohort of approximately 670 subjects, a separate validation cohort made up of around 120 different subjects was used. In the later analysis, no new phenotypic data were used to find candidate immune exposures; instead, reliance was placed on TCR beta sequences and their occurrence across donors. The study aimed to test whether signatures of past pathogen exposure could be identified by cataloging public T cell receptors.

Receptors were amplified or captured by the immunoSEQ multiplex PCR assay. A mixture of 60 forward primers for TCR Vbeta segments and 13 reverse primers for TCR Jbeta segments was used in the multiplex PCR. The CDR3 region of rearranged TCR beta genes was amplified from genomic DNA by a multiplex PCR assay. The Illumina HiSeq System was used to sequence the amplified TCR beta libraries as 87-base-pair reads. Under the source paper's analysis protocol: A later analysis counted tens of millions of unique TCR beta chains across the 700 or so repertoires, and approximately 11 million of these chains were shared by at least two donors. A nearest-neighbor algorithm error-corrected the raw reads and collapsed the reads into unique sequences, merging closely related sequences to remove PCR and sequencing errors. To assign V, D and J gene segments, CDR3 sequences were aligned to IMGT reference sequences. Each retained sequence needed at least a six-nucleotide match to both a V gene segment and a J gene segment. A rearrangement counted as productive if the CDR3 had no stop codons and remained in frame with V and J, and every other rearrangement counted as non-productive. CDR3 was defined by IMGT convention, running from the second conserved V-encoded cysteine to the conserved J-encoded phenylalanine. The earlier analysis of 500 to 600 of the donors excluded sequences that lacked an unambiguous match to a single V gene segment. An earlier analysis of over 450 of the donors classified V segments as functional when productive rearrangements were above 56.7% and as segregating when the standard deviation between donors was above 5%. A statistical classification framework was developed to diagnose cytomegalovirus status using the catalog of TCR beta chain sequences. In a later analysis, TCR nucleotide sequences were compared against IMGT/GENE-DB human TR gene sequences so that V and J genes could be assigned. Using the TCRdist pipeline, a later analysis assigned CDR3 sequences along with most-parsimonious VDJ recombination scenarios. In a later analysis, every TCR beta chain was defined by the combination of its CDR3 amino acid sequence and its V-gene family, and reads without a unique V-gene family were dropped. To address suspected cross-contamination and a sequencing artifact, a later analysis removed around 590 highly shared, low-generation-probability nucleotide sequences. In a later analysis, a clonal expansion index for each public chain was calculated from normalized within-repertoire ranks of inferred template counts. Generation probabilities in a later analysis came from a VDJ recombination model fitted to out-of-frame rearrangements, and those results were checked against IGoR. Hypergeometric tests were used in a later analysis to score TCR-TCR, TCR-HLA and TCR-CMV co-occurrence, with a repertoire-size bias correction applied to the TCR pairs. In a later analysis, false discovery rates were estimated by permuting HLA or CMV assignments 20 times. A later analysis grouped co-occurring TCRs with DBSCAN, adding TCRdist sequence similarity when clustering within HLA-allele-positive subsets. Repertoires with fewer than 30,000 or more than 120,000 public chains, plus five repertoires with anomalous nucleotide sharing, were excluded from co-occurrence clustering. This is the immuneACCESS table as TCRdb keeps it, with only in-frame sequences that have V and J called. A part of the clones is gone; compared with another copy, unresolved V genes explain less than half, and the rest is unexplained. D and trimming were read from the DNA, whereas the V and J calls and clone size are those reported in that table. The sample includes 200,000 to 250,000 clones, with 60% to 80% observed a single time. Jointly, the top ten make up under 2% of the sample.

The CDR3 runs 16 amino acids, cysteine and phenylalanine included. Only the CDR3 DNA is retained, 48 bases long and in frame from the first base. Taken from the germline V gene, the CDR1 and CDR2 loops are MGHRA and YSYEKL. V sheds 0 bases and J sheds 4 bases, leaving 10 bases between their ends. With respect to this clone: Its recognized antigen is unknown. Per-nucleotide qualities are absent, and no much larger clonotype sits a single base away.

Results and caveats for the whole study, not just this receptor: In a later genetic analysis, fewer N-insertions in productive TCRs were reported among donors in an Asian-associated ancestry cluster than the roughly 640-donor mean. An association between a missense DCLRE1C variant and V-gene and J-gene trimming of TCR beta chains was found in a later genetic analysis and replicated in an independent cohort. In a later analysis, TCR association rates were found to vary across HLA loci, with the most associated TCRs seen for DRB1 alleles and the fewest for HLA-C alleles. Across donors, most TCR sequences were observed very rarely, whereas some public TCRs were present in many individuals. In vitro tests confirmed that a few of the cytomegalovirus-associated TCR beta chains recognize cytomegalovirus antigens. In a later analysis, most CMV-associated TCR beta chains were found to appear HLA-restricted, with HLA associations seemingly driven largely by CMV exposure. Compared with equally common non-associated chains, HLA-associated TCR beta chains in a later analysis were more clonally expanded and had lower generation probabilities. Over 15 rarely observed V segments, including chromosome 9 orphons, were excluded from the earlier analysis of several hundred of the donors because counts were too low. Strong co-occurrence of HLA alleles, especially DR and DQ, made assigning TCR associations to individual alleles difficult. Broadly in line with IMGT annotations, most TCR beta V segments showed up in productive rearrangements about 87% or about 30% of the time in an earlier analysis of several hundred of the donors. A cluster of highly shared sequence variants was judged likely to be a technical artifact of the sequencing pipeline. Correlated functional status among segregating V segments might reflect linkage disequilibrium, but an unknown experimental factor could not be ruled out. The classifier was reported to diagnose cytomegalovirus status with high specificity and sensitivity in both the original and validation cohorts. The 87-base-pair reads could not distinguish some IMGT-functional V segments, including TRBV6-2 and TRBV6-3, so those segments were excluded. A further reported finding was that TCR beta sequences accurately predicted the HLA-A and HLA-B alleles for most subjects in the first cohort. Specific HLA alleles were associated with roughly 16,000 TCR beta sequences at a false discovery rate of 0.05 in a later analysis. Because HLA typing was unavailable for some donors at each locus, only the typed subset was used in association tests. In this cohort, only TCR beta chains were sequenced, and detectable features were limited by the absence of alpha or paired-chain data. Roughly uniform sequencing depth across donors was assumed in presence/absence analyses, although this assumption may not hold. The study listed over 150 TCR beta chains as associated with cytomegalovirus. The authors suggested that the approach could potentially be extended to other disease states and immunological phenotypes. Immune exposure information for the cohort was limited to CMV serostatus. Several of the top co-occurrence clusters appeared to be linked to parvovirus B19, influenza, CMV and Epstein-Barr virus, according to a later analysis.

The cohort was made up of 500 to 800 healthy bone marrow donors. Cohort members were all nominally healthy when sampled, although unrecorded immune exposures were likely present. The donor was CMV seronegative and was included in the group of several hundred seronegative cohort members. A peripheral blood sample was collected from each donor, and TCR beta sequencing was performed on peripheral blood mononuclear cells. Genomic DNA extraction from the blood cell samples was performed with the Qiagen DNeasy Blood Extraction Kit. The chain is encoded by TRBV4-1 joined to TRBJ2-6; the D segment could be TRBD2, given 5 matching bases. The TCR originated in a woman between 25 and 40 years old in good health and CMV-seronegative. Material for sequencing was PBMCs. CDR3 loop: CASSQEPRGGANVLTF. The bases read TGCGCCAGCAGCCAAGAACCCCGAGGGGGGGCCAACGTCCTGACTTTC.